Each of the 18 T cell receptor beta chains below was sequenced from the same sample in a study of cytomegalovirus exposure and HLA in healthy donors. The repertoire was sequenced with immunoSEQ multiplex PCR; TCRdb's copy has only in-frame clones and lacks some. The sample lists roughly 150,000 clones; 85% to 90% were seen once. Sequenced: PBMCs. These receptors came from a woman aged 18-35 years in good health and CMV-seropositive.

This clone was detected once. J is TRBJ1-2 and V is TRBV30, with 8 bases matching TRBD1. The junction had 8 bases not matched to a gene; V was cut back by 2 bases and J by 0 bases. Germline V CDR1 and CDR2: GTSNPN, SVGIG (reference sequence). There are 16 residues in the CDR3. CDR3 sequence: CAWSPLLGQANYGYTF. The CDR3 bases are TGTGCCTGGAGTCCCCTCCTGGGACAGGCTAACTATGGCTACACCTTC.

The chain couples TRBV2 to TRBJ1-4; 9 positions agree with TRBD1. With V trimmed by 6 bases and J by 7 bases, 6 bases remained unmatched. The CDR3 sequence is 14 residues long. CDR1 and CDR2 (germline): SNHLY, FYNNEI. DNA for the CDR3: TGTGCCAGCAGCGACAGGGGGGGCGGTGAAAAACTGTTTTTT. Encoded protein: CASSDRGGGEKLFF.

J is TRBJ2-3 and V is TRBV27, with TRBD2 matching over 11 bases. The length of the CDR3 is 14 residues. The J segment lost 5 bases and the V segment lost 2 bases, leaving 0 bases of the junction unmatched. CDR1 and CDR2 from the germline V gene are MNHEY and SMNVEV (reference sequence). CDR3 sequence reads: CASSLGTSGDTQYF. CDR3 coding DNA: TGTGCCAGCAGTTTAGGGACTAGCGGAGATACGCAGTATTTT.

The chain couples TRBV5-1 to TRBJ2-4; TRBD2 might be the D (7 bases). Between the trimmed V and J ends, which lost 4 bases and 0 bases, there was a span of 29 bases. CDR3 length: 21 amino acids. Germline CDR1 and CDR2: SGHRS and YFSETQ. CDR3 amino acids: CASSPRGRAGAAAGAKNIQYF. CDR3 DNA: TGCGCCAGCAGCCCCCGGGGGAGGGCAGGGGCCGCCGCAGGAGCCAAAAACATTCAGTACTTC.

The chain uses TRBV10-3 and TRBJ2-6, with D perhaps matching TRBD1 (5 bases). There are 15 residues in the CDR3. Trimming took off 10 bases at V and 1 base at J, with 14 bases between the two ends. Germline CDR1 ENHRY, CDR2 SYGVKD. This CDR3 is CATADSLSGANVLTF. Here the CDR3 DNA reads TGTGCCACCGCCGACAGTCTGTCTGGGGCCAACGTCCTGACTTTC.

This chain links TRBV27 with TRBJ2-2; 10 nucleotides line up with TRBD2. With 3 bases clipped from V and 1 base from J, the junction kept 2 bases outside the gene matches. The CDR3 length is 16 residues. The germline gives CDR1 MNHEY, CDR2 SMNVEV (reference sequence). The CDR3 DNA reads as TGTGCCAGCAGTTTTGGACTAGCGGTGAACACCGGGGAGCTGTTTTTT. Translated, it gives CASSFGLAVNTGELFF.

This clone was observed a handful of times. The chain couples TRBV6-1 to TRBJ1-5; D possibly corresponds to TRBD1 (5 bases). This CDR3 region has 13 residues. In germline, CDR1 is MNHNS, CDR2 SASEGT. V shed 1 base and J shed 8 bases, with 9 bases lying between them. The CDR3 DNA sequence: TGTGCCAGCAGTGAAGTTCTAGGGGAGCCCCAGCATTTT. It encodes CASSEVLGEPQHF.

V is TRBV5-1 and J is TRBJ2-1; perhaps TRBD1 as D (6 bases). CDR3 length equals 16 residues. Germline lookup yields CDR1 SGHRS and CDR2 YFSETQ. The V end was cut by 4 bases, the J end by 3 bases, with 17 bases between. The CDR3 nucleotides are TGCGCCAGCAGCCTATACACAGGGCCACTCTACAATGAGCAGTTCTTC. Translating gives CASSLYTGPLYNEQFF.

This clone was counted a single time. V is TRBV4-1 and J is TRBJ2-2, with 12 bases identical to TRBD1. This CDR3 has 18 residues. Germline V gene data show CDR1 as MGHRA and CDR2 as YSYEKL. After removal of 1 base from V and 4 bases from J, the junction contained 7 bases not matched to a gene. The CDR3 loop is CASSQAPGTGGVTGELFF. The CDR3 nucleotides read TGCGCCAGCAGCCAAGCCCCCGGGACAGGGGGCGTCACCGGGGAGCTGTTTTTT.

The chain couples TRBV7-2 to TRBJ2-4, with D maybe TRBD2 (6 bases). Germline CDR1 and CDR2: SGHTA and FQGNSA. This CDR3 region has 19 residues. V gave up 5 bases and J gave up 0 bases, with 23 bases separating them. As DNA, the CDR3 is TGTGCCAGCAGCCCGGAATTCAGCGGGCCCGCTTTAGCCAAAAACATTCAGTACTTC. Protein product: CASSPEFSGPALAKNIQYF.

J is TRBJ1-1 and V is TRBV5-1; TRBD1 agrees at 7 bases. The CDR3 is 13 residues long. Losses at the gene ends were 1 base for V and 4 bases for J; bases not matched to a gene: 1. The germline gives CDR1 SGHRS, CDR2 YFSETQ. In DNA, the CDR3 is TGCGCCAGCAGCTTGTGGGACAGCACTGAAGCTTTCTTT. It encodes CASSLWDSTEAFF.

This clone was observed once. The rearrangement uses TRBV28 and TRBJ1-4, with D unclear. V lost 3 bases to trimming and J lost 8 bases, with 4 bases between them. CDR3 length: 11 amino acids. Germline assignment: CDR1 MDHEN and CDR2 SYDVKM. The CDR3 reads CASSFMEKLFF. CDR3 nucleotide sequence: TGTGCCAGCAGTTTTATGGAAAAACTGTTTTTT.

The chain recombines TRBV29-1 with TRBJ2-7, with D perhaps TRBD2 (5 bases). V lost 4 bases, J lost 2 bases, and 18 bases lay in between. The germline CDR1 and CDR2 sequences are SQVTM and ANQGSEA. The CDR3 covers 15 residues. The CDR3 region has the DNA TGCAGCGTTGTAGCAGGAATAGCGTTCCCCTACGAGCAGTACTTC. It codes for CSVVAGIAFPYEQYF.

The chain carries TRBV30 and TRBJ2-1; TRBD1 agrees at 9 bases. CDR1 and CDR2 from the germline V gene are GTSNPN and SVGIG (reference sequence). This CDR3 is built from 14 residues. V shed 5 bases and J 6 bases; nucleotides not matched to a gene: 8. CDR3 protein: CAWEGQGIINEQFF. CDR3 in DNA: TGTGCCTGGGAAGGACAGGGGATTATCAATGAGCAGTTCTTC.

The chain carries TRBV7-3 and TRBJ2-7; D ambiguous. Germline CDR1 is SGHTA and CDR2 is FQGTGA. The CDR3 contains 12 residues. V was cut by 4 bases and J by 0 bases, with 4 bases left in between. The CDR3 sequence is CASSSSSYEQYF. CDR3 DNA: TGTGCCAGCAGCTCGAGCTCCTACGAGCAGTACTTC.

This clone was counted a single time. The CDR3 coding sequence is TGTGCCAGCAGCTTAGGCCCCGGGGCAGGGAGGACTGAGACCCAGTACTTC. This translates into CASSLGPGAGRTETQYF. The chain combines TRBV7-2 with TRBJ2-5, with D perhaps matching TRBD2 (6 bases). With 1 base removed from V and 5 bases from J, the gap between germline ends came to 20 bases. CDR1 SGHTA and CDR2 FQGNSA come from the germline V gene. The CDR3 runs 17 residues.

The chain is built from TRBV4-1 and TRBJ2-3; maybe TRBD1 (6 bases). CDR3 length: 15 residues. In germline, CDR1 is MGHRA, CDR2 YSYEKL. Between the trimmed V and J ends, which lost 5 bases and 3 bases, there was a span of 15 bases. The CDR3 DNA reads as TGCGCCAGCAGCGCGAGCCCAGGGGAAACAGATACGCAGTATTTT. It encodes CASSASPGETDTQYF.

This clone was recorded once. CDR3 bases: TGTGCCAGCAGTTATCGGTCATACGAGCAGTACTTC. Amino acids: CASSYRSYEQYF. The V and J genes are TRBV28 and TRBJ2-7; D ambiguous. The germline V gene encodes CDR1 MDHEN and CDR2 SYDVKM. V lost 4 bases and J lost 4, with 8 bases in between. CDR3 length: 12 amino acids.